These T cell receptor beta chains were read from a single sample in a study of blood T cell repertoires in COVID-19. Measured with immunoSEQ multiplex PCR; TCRdb has only the in-frame clones, and not every one. The top ten clones hold approximately 8.9% of a sample with just under 60,000 clones, 80% to 85% of them seen once. Sequencing was carried out using peripheral blood. These receptors came from an elderly man with COVID-19, enrolled during active disease. CDR3s include the opening cysteine and the closing phenylalanine or tryptophan. D genes are given only for firm matches. The size of a clone is reported for some rows only, either as once, few or many, or as a class for expanded clones.

TRBD1,TRBV25-1,.,TRBJ2-1,TGTGCCAGCAGTCTGGGACAGGCCAACTACAATGAGCAGTTCTTC,CASSLGQANYNEQFF
.,TRBV7-2,.,TRBJ1-4,TGTGCCAGCAGCTTAGTAAGGGGGGAAAAACTGTTTTTT,CASSLVRGEKLFF
TRBD1,TRBV3-1/TRBV3-2,.,TRBJ2-5,TGTGCCAGCAGTCCTGAGGACAGGGGGGAGACCCAGTACTTC,CASSPEDRGETQYF
TRBD2,TRBV5-5,.,TRBJ2-1,TGTGCCAGCAGCTTGAGGCTAGCGGGAGGAAATGAGCAGTTCTTC,CASSLRLAGGNEQFF
TRBD1,TRBV11-3,.,TRBJ1-1,TGTGCCAGCAGCTCCGGGACAGGGCGTTCTGAAGCTTTCTTT,CASSSGTGRSEAFF
.,TRBV3-1/TRBV3-2,.,TRBJ1-1,TGTGCCAGCAGCCGTCGGACAGTCGGCACTGAAGCTTTCTTT,CASSRRTVGTEAFF
TRBD1,TRBV10-3,.,TRBJ1-2,TGTGCCATCAGTGATTTCGGGACAGTCTCCAATGGCTACACCTTC,CAISDFGTVSNGYTF
TRBD1,TRBV4-3,.,TRBJ1-3,TGCGCCAGCAGCCAAGAGACAGGGGCTGGAAACACCATATATTTT,CASSQETGAGNTIYF
.,TRBV30,.,TRBJ1-2,TGTGCCTGGAGTGTAACGGGACAAGGCAACTTCGGCTACACCTTC,CAWSVTGQGNFGYTF
TRBD2,TRBV14,.,TRBJ2-1,TGTGCCAGCACCCCGGGACTACCTCTAAATGAGCAGTTCTTC,CASTPGLPLNEQFF
TRBD1,TRBV6-2/TRBV6-3,.,TRBJ1-2,TGTGCCAGCAGTTTAGGGGGCGCGAGCTATGGCTACACCTTC,CASSLGGASYGYTF
TRBD2,TRBV9,few,TRBJ2-1,TGTGCCAGCAGCCCACGGGTAGCGGGCAATAACAATGAGCAGTTCTTC,CASSPRVAGNNNEQFF
TRBD1,TRBV5-1,.,TRBJ1-1,TGCGCCAGCAGCACGGGACAGCCAAACACTGAAGCTTTCTTT,CASSTGQPNTEAFF
TRBD1,TRBV7-2,.,TRBJ2-3,TGTGCCAGCAGCCAAACAGGGGGCACGCAGTATTTT,CASSQTGGTQYF
.,TRBV21-1,.,TRBJ1-6,TGTGCCAGCAGCAAAGAGGGGGACAGGATGGGTTCACCCCTCCACTTT,CASSKEGDRMGSPLHF
TRBD1,TRBV4-3,.,TRBJ1-3,TGCGCCAGCAGCTGGGACAGCTCTGGAAACACCATATATTTT,CASSWDSSGNTIYF
TRBD1,TRBV30,.,TRBJ1-5,TGTGCCTGGAGTACAGGGGCGAATCAGCCCCAGCATTTT,CAWSTGANQPQHF
.,TRBV24-1,.,TRBJ1-5,TGTGCCACCAGTGAAGGACAGAGCTATAGCAATCAGCCCCAGCATTTT,CATSEGQSYSNQPQHF
TRBD2,TRBV28,.,TRBJ2-5,TGTGCCAGCAGTTTACGATCTCTCCGTCTCTCTAGCGGGCGGGGAGAGACCCAGTACTTC,CASSLRSLRLSSGRGETQYF
TRBD2,TRBV4-2,.,TRBJ2-2,TGTGCCAGCAGCCAAGATCACCCTGGACTAGCGGGGGAGGGCCGGGAGCTGTTTTTT,CASSQDHPGLAGEGRELFF
TRBD2,TRBV5-1,few,TRBJ2-1,TGCGCCAGCAGCTCACAACTAGCGGGAGAGGGTAATGAGCAGTTCTTC,CASSSQLAGEGNEQFF
.,TRBV19,.,TRBJ2-2,TGTGCCAGTAGTATTGATAAGGGGGCCGGGGAGCTGTTTTTT,CASSIDKGAGELFF
.,TRBV18,.,TRBJ1-1,TGTGCCAGCTCCTCGACAGCCATGAACACTGAAGCTTTCTTT,CASSSTAMNTEAFF
.,TRBV6-4,.,TRBJ1-2,TGTGCCAGCAGTGACTCGGGCGCACGGCAGGGCTACACCTTC,CASSDSGARQGYTF
.,TRBV9,.,TRBJ1-1,TGTGCCAGCAGCGTAGGTAATAGGAACACTGAAGCTTTCTTT,CASSVGNRNTEAFF
.,TRBV28,.,TRBJ1-5,TGTGCCAGCAGTCGCCGCAGGGTGGATCAGCCCCAGCATTTT,CASSRRRVDQPQHF
.,TRBV7-2,.,TRBJ1-1,TGTGCCAGCAGCAGTGCAGAAACCGGGGCTTTCTTT,CASSSAETGAFF
TRBD1,TRBV4-3,once,TRBJ2-3,TGCGCCAGCAGCGTTGGACAGGGCAGCACAGATACGCAGTATTTT,CASSVGQGSTDTQYF
.,TRBV10-3,.,TRBJ2-1,TGTGCCATCTCTCAAATGGCGGGTCTCTACAATGAGCAGTTCTTC,CAISQMAGLYNEQFF
TRBD1,TRBV2,.,TRBJ1-6,TGTGCCAGCAGTCTTGCGGACAGGGGCTTCGGTTCACCCCTCCACTTT,CASSLADRGFGSPLHF
TRBD2,TRBV6-2/TRBV6-3,.,TRBJ2-1,TGTGCCAGCAGTTACGGACCCGGGACTAGGTCCGTCGATGAGCAGTTCTTC,CASSYGPGTRSVDEQFF
TRBD1,TRBV30,.,TRBJ1-4,TGTGCCTGGTGCCGGAGGACAGGGCTGGAAAAACTGTTTTTT,CAWCRRTGLEKLFF
.,TRBV7-2,.,TRBJ1-3,TGTGCCAGCAGCTCCCAGGGGCCGACTGGAAACACCATATATTTT,CASSSQGPTGNTIYF
TRBD2,TRBV6-5,.,TRBJ2-3,TGTGCCAGCACCCCGGGACTAGCGGGCACAGATACGCAGTATTTT,CASTPGLAGTDTQYF
.,TRBV18,.,TRBJ2-2,TGTGCCAGCTCACCACCCCGGGGGAGCACCGGGGAGCTGTTTTTT,CASSPPRGSTGELFF
TRBD1,TRBV9,.,TRBJ1-1,TGTGCCAGCAGCGCCGAGGGGGCCCGTGACACTGAAGCTTTCTTT,CASSAEGARDTEAFF
TRBD1,TRBV5-1,few,TRBJ1-1,TGCGCCAGCAGCCCCAGGGGGGCCAACACTGAAGCTTTCTTT,CASSPRGANTEAFF
.,TRBV10-1,.,TRBJ1-2,TGCGCCAGCAGTAATACGGGATATACTAACTATGGCTACACCTTC,CASSNTGYTNYGYTF
.,TRBV3-1/TRBV3-2,.,TRBJ1-2,TGTGCCAGCAGCCTAGGGAGGGGAGCTTATGGCTACACCTTC,CASSLGRGAYGYTF
TRBD2,TRBV7-8,.,TRBJ2-3,TGTGCCAGCAGCTTATATCTGAGCGGGAGACTTTCCACAGATACGCAGTATTTT,CASSLYLSGRLSTDTQYF
TRBD1,TRBV6-5,.,TRBJ1-5,TGTGCCAGCAGCCGGACAGGGGCTCAGCCCCAGCATTTT,CASSRTGAQPQHF
.,TRBV6-2/TRBV6-3,.,TRBJ2-2,TGTGCCAGCAGTCACGGAGATCCCGGGGAGCTGTTTTTT,CASSHGDPGELFF
.,TRBV30,once,TRBJ1-5,TGTGCCTGGAGTCCCGGGTCAAATCAGCCCCAGCATTTT,CAWSPGSNQPQHF
.,TRBV7-2,once,TRBJ1-1,TGTGCCAGCAGCTTAGGACAGAACACTGAAGCTTTCTTT,CASSLGQNTEAFF
.,TRBV18,once,TRBJ1-1,TGTGCCAGCTCACCCCTGGGAGGGGAAAACACTGAAGCTTTCTTT,CASSPLGGENTEAFF
TRBD2,TRBV24-1,.,TRBJ2-1,TGTGCCACCAGTGATTTGCCGAGACAGAAAACCGGACTAGCGAGAGAGGTAAATGAGCAGTTCTTC,CATSDLPRQKTGLAREVNEQFF